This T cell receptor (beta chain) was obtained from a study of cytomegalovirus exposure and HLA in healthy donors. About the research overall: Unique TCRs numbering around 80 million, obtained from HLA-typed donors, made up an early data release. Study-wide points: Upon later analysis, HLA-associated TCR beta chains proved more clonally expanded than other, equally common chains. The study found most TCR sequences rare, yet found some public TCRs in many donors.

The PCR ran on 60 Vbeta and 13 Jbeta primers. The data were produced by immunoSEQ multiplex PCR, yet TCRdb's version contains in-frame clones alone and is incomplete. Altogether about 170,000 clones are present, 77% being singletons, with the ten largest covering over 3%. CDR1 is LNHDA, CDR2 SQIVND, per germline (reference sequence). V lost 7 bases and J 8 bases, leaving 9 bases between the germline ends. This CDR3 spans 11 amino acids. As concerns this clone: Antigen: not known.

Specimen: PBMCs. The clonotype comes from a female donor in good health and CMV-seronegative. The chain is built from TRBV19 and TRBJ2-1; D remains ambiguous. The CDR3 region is CASKTRDEQFF. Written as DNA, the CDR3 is TGTGCCAGTAAGACTCGCGATGAGCAGTTCTTC.